This TCR beta chain was sequenced for a study of regulatory T cells in long-lasting Graves disease. This clonotype was recorded many times. The V end was cut by 1 base, the J end by 1 base, with 20 bases between. The CDR3 runs to 19 residues. CDR1 is LGHNT and CDR2 is FRNRAP in the germline V gene. Time point: newly diagnosed GD, antithyroid drugs for less than 3 months. PBMC RNA served as the TCR library source. Building of the TCR beta libraries involved iRepertoire HTBI primers and Arm-PCR of CDR3 regions. Original processing methods: Among the samples, 60 to 65 TRBV and some 15 TRBJ segments were identified. Using its own MiXCR run on the multiplex PCR reads, TCRdb lists one record per CDR3 protein. In this record, the V and J calls reflect TCRdb's handling and not the investigators' own analysis. The sample includes roughly 410,000 distinct CDR3 sequences, over 12% of them seen just once. These same data were also listed under a study on T cells in Graves' hyperthyroidism and ophthalmopathy.

This chain connects TRBV12-5 to TRBJ2-1, with D hard to call. Specimen: peripheral blood mononuclear cells (PBMCs), collected at new diagnosis, from a patient treated with antithyroid drugs. This TCR was sampled from a woman between 40 and 55 years old with Graves disease. The CDR3 protein is CASGLGLGYSHLSYNEQFF. In DNA form, the CDR3 reads TGTGCTAGTGGTTTGGGATTAGGCTACTCACATTTATCCTACAATGAGCAGTTCTTC. The variable domain in full, completed from reference TRBV12-5 and TRBJ2-1, reads DARVTQTPRHKVTEMGQEVTMRCQPILGHNTVFWYRQTMMQGLELLAYFRNRAPLDDSGMPKDRFSAEMPDATLATLKIQPSEPRDSAVYFCASGLGLGYSHLSYNEQFFGPGTRLTVL.